Following are 19 T cell receptor beta chains from one sample sequenced in a study of blood T cell repertoires in COVID-19. Data came from immunoSEQ multiplex PCR; TCRdb stores just in-frame clones and leaves some out. The data contain fewer than 350,000 clones, roughly 85% of them seen just once; the ten biggest clones take up just over 7%. Sequencing input: peripheral blood. Receptor source: a human donor in a cohort sampled during active COVID-19.

This chain connects TRBV6-5 to TRBJ1-1; D is possibly TRBD1 (5 bases). CDR1 and CDR2 from the germline V gene are MNHEY and SVGAGI. Trimming stripped 6 bases from V and 1 base from J, with 12 bases between. The CDR3 is made up of 14 amino acids. The CDR3 reads CASRKRGQNTEAFF. The CDR3 region has the DNA TGTGCCAGCAGGAAAAGGGGCCAGAACACTGAAGCTTTCTTT.

This chain connects TRBV19 to TRBJ1-4; TRBD1 matches at 9 bases. V shed 9 bases, J shed 7 bases, and the junction held 6 bases outside the gene matches. This CDR3 region has 13 residues. Germline V gene sequence: CDR1 LNHDA, CDR2 SQIVND (reference sequence). CDR3 sequence: CASTGGVREKLFF. CDR3 sequence (DNA): TGTGCCAGCACAGGGGGCGTACGTGAAAAACTGTTTTTT.

The genes are TRBV19 and TRBJ1-2; 9 nucleotides match TRBD1. CDR1 LNHDA and CDR2 SQIVND come from the germline V gene (reference sequence). V trimming: 11 bases; J trimming: 5 bases; junction bases outside the gene matches: 6. The CDR3 covers 12 residues. CDR3 protein: CAGQDRGYGYTF. The CDR3 coding sequence is TGTGCCGGTCAGGACAGGGGTTATGGCTACACCTTC.

V and J are TRBV2 and TRBJ1-5; the D is unclear. V lost 2 bases and J lost 2, with 4 bases in between. This CDR3 spans 13 amino acids. Germline CDR1 and CDR2: SNHLY and FYNNEI. The CDR3 nucleotides are TGTGCCAGCAGTGAAACTCGCAATCAGCCCCAGCATTTT. Translating it yields CASSETRNQPQHF.

The chain couples TRBV19 to TRBJ1-2, with 11 bases aligning to TRBD1. The V segment lost 6 bases and the J segment 0 bases; nucleotides outside the gene matches: 6. The CDR3 sequence is 16 residues long. Germline V gene sequence: CDR1 LNHDA, CDR2 SQIVND (reference sequence). Here the CDR3 DNA reads TGTGCCAGTAGCGGACAGGGGGCCGTAGCTAACTATGGCTACACCTTC. Translating gives CASSGQGAVANYGYTF.

The count of this clone is one. The J gene is TRBJ1-5, the V gene TRBV19; TRBD1 agrees at 8 bases. Germline values: CDR1 LNHDA, CDR2 SQIVND (reference sequence). V was pared by 7 bases and J by 4 bases, with 9 bases of the junction left unmatched. The CDR3 has 15 residues. CDR3 in amino acids: CASNWRTGTNQPQHF. The DNA of the CDR3 is TGTGCCAGTAATTGGCGGACAGGGACGAATCAGCCCCAGCATTTT. The variable domain in full, completed from reference TRBV19 and TRBJ1-5, reads DGGITQSPKYLFRKEGQNVTLSCEQNLNHDAMYWYRQDPGQGLRLIYYSQIVNDFQKGDIAEGYSVSREKKESFPLTVTSAQKNPTAFYLCASNWRTGTNQPQHFGDGTRLSIL.

This rearrangement joins TRBV5-1 to TRBJ2-6, with D perhaps TRBD1 (6 bases). The CDR3 loop spans 15 amino acids. Germline V gene data show CDR1 as SGHRS and CDR2 as YFSETQ. Deletions cut 3 bases from V and 4 bases from J, with 11 bases between. CDR3 amino acids: CASSSQGFGANVLTF. CDR3 bases: TGCGCCAGCAGCTCCCAGGGGTTCGGGGCCAACGTCCTGACTTTC.

This clone was seen more than once but under ten times. CDR3 in amino acids: CASSTRDRGNQPQHF. CDR3 DNA sequence: TGTGCCAGCAGCACCCGGGACAGGGGCAATCAGCCCCAGCATTTT. This rearrangement joins TRBV7-8 to TRBJ1-5; 9 bases are a match to TRBD1. CDR1 and CDR2 from the germline V gene are SGHVS and FQNEAQ. There are 15 residues in the CDR3. V lost 5 bases and J lost 2; bases outside the gene matches: 4.

The chain has TRBV30 and TRBJ2-2, with D tentatively TRBD2 (5 bases). CDR1 and CDR2 from the germline V gene are GTSNPN and SVGIG (reference sequence). The CDR3 extends over 15 amino acids. Between the trimmed V and J ends, which lost 0 bases and 3 bases, there was a span of 11 bases. CDR3 bases: TGTGCCTGGAGTGTGAGGGTCGCGGACACCGGGGAGCTGTTTTTT. Translated: CAWSVRVADTGELFF.

This rearrangement joins TRBV21-1 to TRBJ2-7; the D call in the table, TRBD1, was not verified against the DNA. TRBV21-1 is a recognized pseudogene. The CDR3 loop spans 17 amino acids. The CDR3 DNA is TGTGCCAGCAGAAAGCTCACTTCCGGGACAGGAATCTACGAGCAGTACTTC. Its translation: CASRKLTSGTGIYEQYF.

This CDR3 is CASSFSRGGTETQYF. Here the CDR3 DNA reads TGTGCCAGCAGCTTCTCCAGGGGTGGTACGGAGACCCAGTACTTC. V is TRBV27 and J is TRBJ2-5, with D possibly being TRBD1 (6 bases). V was clipped by 6 bases and J by 5 bases, with 19 bases between them. Germline V gene lookup returns CDR1 MNHEY and CDR2 SMNVEV (reference sequence). The CDR3 sequence is 15 residues long.

J is TRBJ2-7 and V is TRBV18, with D possibly TRBD1 on 6 matching bases. The CDR3 is 16 residues long. The V and J ends lost 2 bases and 3 bases respectively, with 17 bases between them. Germline V lookup: CDR1 KGHSH, CDR2 LQKENI. CDR3 loop: CASSPVPRQVLYEQYF. The CDR3 DNA sequence: TGTGCCAGCTCACCAGTTCCGAGACAGGTCCTCTACGAGCAGTACTTC.

The V and J genes are TRBV5-6 and TRBJ1-3; 7 bases are a match to TRBD1. The V gene end was trimmed by 4 bases and the J gene end by 0 bases; junction bases not matched to a gene: 7. Germline CDR1 is SGHDT and CDR2 is YYEEEE. This CDR3 spans 16 amino acids. Here the CDR3 reads CASSPQGPRSGNTIYF. As DNA, the CDR3 is TGTGCCAGCAGCCCACAGGGGCCCCGCTCTGGAAACACCATATATTTT.

This chain uses TRBV28 with TRBJ2-5, with TRBD1 as a possible D gene (6 bases). The CDR3 is made up of 12 amino acids. V was cut by 10 bases and J by 5 bases, with 14 bases left in between. Germline V gene lookup returns CDR1 MDHEN and CDR2 SYDVKM. CDR3 nucleotides: TGTGCCATCAGAACAGGGCGGGAGACCCAGTACTTC. Translation: CAIRTGRETQYF. The entire variable domain, with the rest obtained from reference TRBV28 and TRBJ2-5, is as follows: DVKVTQSSRYLVKRTGEKVFLECVQDMDHENMFWYRQDPGLGLRLIYFSYDVKMKEKGDIPEGYSVSREKKERFSLILESASTNQTSMYLCAIRTGRETQYFGPGTRLLVL.

The chain is built from TRBV9 and TRBJ1-1; D is perhaps TRBD1 (6 bases). Trimming took off 0 bases at V and 4 bases at J, with 10 bases between the two ends. The CDR3 length is 14 residues. The germline V gene encodes CDR1 SGDLS and CDR2 YYNGEE. The CDR3 reads CASSVDRGGTEAFF. As DNA, the CDR3 is TGTGCCAGCAGCGTAGATAGAGGGGGCACTGAAGCTTTCTTT.

J is TRBJ2-1 and V is TRBV2; 12 positions match TRBD1. CDR1 is SNHLY, CDR2 FYNNEI, per germline. The CDR3 is 15 residues long. The trim removed 7 bases at V and 12 bases at J, leaving 13 bases unmatched. The CDR3 DNA sequence: TGTGCCAGCACCCCCTGGGGGACAGGGGGCGACGGGCAGTTCTTC. Its translation: CASTPWGTGGDGQFF.

This clone was seen just once. The V and J genes are TRBV20-1 and TRBJ2-7; TRBD1 is a possible D gene (6 bases). V lost 5 bases and J 5 bases, leaving 10 bases between the germline ends. CDR1 DFQATT and CDR2 SNEGSKA come from the germline V gene (reference sequence). The CDR3 runs to 11 residues. Here the CDR3 DNA reads TGCAGTGCTCTACAGGGAAACGAGCAGTACTTC. Translating gives CSALQGNEQYF.

The chain uses TRBV19 and TRBJ2-2; the D is unclear. The CDR3 extends over 14 amino acids. Germline V gene sequence: CDR1 LNHDA, CDR2 SQIVND (reference sequence). The V end was cut by 3 bases, the J end by 2 bases, with 7 bases between. CDR3 region: CASSIVANTGELFF. The CDR3 DNA is TGTGCCAGTAGTATCGTGGCCAACACCGGGGAGCTGTTTTTT.

As DNA, the CDR3 is TGTGCCAGCAGCTTTAGGCCAGGGGGCCACTATGGCTACACCTTC. It yields the protein CASSFRPGGHYGYTF. The chain joins TRBV11-2 to TRBJ1-2; 8 bases agree with TRBD1. V was pared by 3 bases and J by 3 bases, with 6 bases of the junction left unmatched. Germline CDR1 is SGHAT and CDR2 is FQNNGV. This CDR3 contains 15 residues.